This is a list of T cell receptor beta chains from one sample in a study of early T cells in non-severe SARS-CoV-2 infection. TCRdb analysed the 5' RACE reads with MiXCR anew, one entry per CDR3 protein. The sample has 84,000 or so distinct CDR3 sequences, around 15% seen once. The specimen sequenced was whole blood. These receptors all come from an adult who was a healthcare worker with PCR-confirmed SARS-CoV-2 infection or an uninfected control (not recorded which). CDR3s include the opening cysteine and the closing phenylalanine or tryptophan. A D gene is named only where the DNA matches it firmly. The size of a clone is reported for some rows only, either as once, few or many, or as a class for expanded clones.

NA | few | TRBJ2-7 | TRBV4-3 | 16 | CASSQGGGRDTYEQYF | TGCGCCAGCAGCCAAGGAGGCGGCAGGGACACCTACGAGCAGTACTTC
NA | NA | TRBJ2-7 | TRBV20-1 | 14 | CSALRQTDSYEQYF | TGCAGTGCTCTTAGACAGACAGACTCCTACGAGCAGTACTTC
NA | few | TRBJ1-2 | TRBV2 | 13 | CASSDGLAYGYTF | TGTGCCAGCAGTGACGGGCTTGCCTATGGCTACACCTTC
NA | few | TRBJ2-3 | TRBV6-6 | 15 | CASSSDGLSTDTQYF | TGTGCCAGCAGTTCCGACGGACTGAGCACAGATACGCAGTATTTT
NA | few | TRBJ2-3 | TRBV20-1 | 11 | CSAMSGVTQYF | TGCAGTGCTATGTCGGGGGTTACGCAGTATTTT
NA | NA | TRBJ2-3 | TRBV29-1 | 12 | CSVGSVTDTQYF | TGCAGCGTTGGATCGGTCACAGATACGCAGTATTTT
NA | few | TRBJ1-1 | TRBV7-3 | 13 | CASSLGLGTEAFF | TGTGCCAGCAGCTTAGGTTTAGGGACTGAAGCTTTCTTT
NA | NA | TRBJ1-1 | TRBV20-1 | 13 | CSASLPRNTEAFF | TGCAGTGCTAGTCTACCCAGGAACACTGAAGCTTTCTTT
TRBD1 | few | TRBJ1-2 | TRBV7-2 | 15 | CASSPQGAHNYGYTF | TGTGCCAGCAGCCCACAGGGGGCGCATAACTATGGCTACACCTTC
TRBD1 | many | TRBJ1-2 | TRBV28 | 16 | CASSPPMTGPNYGYTF | TGTGCCAGCAGTCCCCCAATGACAGGGCCCAACTATGGCTACACCTTC
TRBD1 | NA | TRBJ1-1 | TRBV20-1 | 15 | CSARVRGLENTEAFF | TGCAGTGCTAGAGTTAGGGGGCTGGAGAACACTGAAGCTTTCTTT
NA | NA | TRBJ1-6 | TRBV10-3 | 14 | CAIRWDGDNSPLHF | TGTGCCATCAGATGGGACGGGGATAATTCACCCCTCCACTTT
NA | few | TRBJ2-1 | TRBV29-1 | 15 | CSVSGTLSSYNEQFF | TGCAGCGTCTCCGGGACGCTCAGCTCCTACAATGAGCAGTTCTTC
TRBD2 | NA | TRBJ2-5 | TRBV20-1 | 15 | CSAPGLAGGKETQYF | TGCAGTGCTCCGGGACTAGCGGGGGGGAAAGAGACCCAGTACTTC